Listed below are T cell receptor beta chains from one sample, sequenced in a study of blood T cell repertoires in COVID-19. The data were produced by immunoSEQ multiplex PCR, yet TCRdb's version contains in-frame clones alone and is incomplete. The sample contains about 160,000 clones, 85% of which appear only once. Sequences were obtained from peripheral blood. Receptor source: a human donor with acute or convalescent COVID-19. The donor label of this sample is uncertain. Each CDR3 is given with its conserved first and last residue. A D gene is named only where the DNA matches it firmly. Only some rows state a clone size, as once, few, many or a class for expanded clones.

D	size	V	J	DNA	CDR3
TRBD2	-	TRBV29-1	TRBJ2-2	TGCAGCGTTGGAGGCGTAGGGCGGGGGACGAACACCGGGGAGCTGTTTTTT	CSVGGVGRGTNTGELFF
TRBD1	-	TRBV5-4	TRBJ2-3	TGTGCCAGCAGCCGACAGGGGGCTTCAGATACGCAGTATTTT	CASSRQGASDTQYF
TRBD1	-	TRBV3-1/TRBV3-2	TRBJ1-2	TGTGCCAGCAGCCAAGCAGGACAGGGAAAGGGTGGCTACACCTTC	CASSQAGQGKGGYTF
TRBD2	-	TRBV5-1	TRBJ2-5	TGCGCCAGCAGCTTGGGAGCGGGGGGGCCCGAACAAGAGACCCAGTACTTC	CASSLGAGGPEQETQYF
-	-	TRBV7-2	TRBJ2-1	TGTGCCAGCAGCTTATTTCCCGGCGGGGTAATTCTAAATGAGCAGTTCTTC	CASSLFPGGVILNEQFF
TRBD2	-	TRBV3-1/TRBV3-2	TRBJ2-3	TGTGCCAGCAGCCAAGATCCACTAGCGGAGACAGATACGCAGTATTTT	CASSQDPLAETDTQYF
-	once	TRBV27	TRBJ1-5	TGTGCCAGCACCGACGGCGCCAGTAGCGGTCAGCCCCAGCATTTT	CASTDGASSGQPQHF
TRBD1	-	TRBV5-1	TRBJ2-1	TGCGCCAGCAGCTTGTCCCTTCCTGGACAGGGCTCCTACAATGAGCAGTTCTTC	CASSLSLPGQGSYNEQFF
-	-	TRBV15	TRBJ1-6	TGTGCCACCAGCGCCCGGGGGGGGAATTCACCCCTCCACTTT	CATSARGGNSPLHF
TRBD2	-	TRBV9	TRBJ2-5	TGTGCCAGCAGCGTAGATCTAGCGGGGGGAGAAGAGACCCAGTACTTC	CASSVDLAGGEETQYF
-	-	TRBV28	TRBJ2-6	TGTGCCAGCAGCGCGATATCCTCTGGGGCCAACGTCCTGACTTTC	CASSAISSGANVLTF
-	-	TRBV21-1	TRBJ1-3	TGTGCCAGCAGCAAACTGGACAGGGGGCCCTCTGGAAACACCATATATTTT	CASSKLDRGPSGNTIYF
TRBD1	once	TRBV7-8	TRBJ1-2	TGTGCCAGCAGCTTAGCCGGACAGGGGGGCCTTGGCTACACCTTC	CASSLAGQGGLGYTF
-	-	TRBV29-1	TRBJ2-7	TGCAGCGTTGTCTGGACAGAAGGCTACGAGCAGTACTTC	CSVVWTEGYEQYF
TRBD1	-	TRBV18	TRBJ1-3	TGTGCCAGCTCACCCACCCAGGGGGCACGTTCTGGAAACACCATATATTTT	CASSPTQGARSGNTIYF
-	once	TRBV2	TRBJ2-3	TGTGCCAGCCACGGTCCCGAAGATACGCAGTATTTT	CASHGPEDTQYF
TRBD1	-	TRBV9	TRBJ2-2	TGTGCCAGCAGCGCTCAGGGGGCTCGCAGGACCGGGGAGCTGTTTTTT	CASSAQGARRTGELFF
TRBD1	-	TRBV6-1	TRBJ2-4	TGTGCCAGCAGTGAAATGGACAGGGGGCAGCCTATTACCAAAAACATTCAGTACTTC	CASSEMDRGQPITKNIQYF
TRBD2	-	TRBV11-3	TRBJ2-1	TGTGCCAGCACCCCCGGGGGGGTTAGCTCCTACAATGAGCAGTTCTTC	CASTPGGVSSYNEQFF
TRBD1	-	TRBV9	TRBJ1-3	TGTGCCAGCAGCGCTGCCCAGGCCTCAGGGGGCGCCTTCTCTGGAAACACCATATATTTT	CASSAAQASGGAFSGNTIYF
TRBD1	-	TRBV5-6	TRBJ1-1	TGTGCCAGCAGCCTTCGACAGGGGGCTAATACTGAAGCTTTCTTT	CASSLRQGANTEAFF
-	-	TRBV10-2	TRBJ1-5	TGCGCCAGCAGTGATACAGTCAATCAGCCCCAGCATTTT	CASSDTVNQPQHF
TRBD1	-	TRBV3-1/TRBV3-2	TRBJ1-5	TGTGCCAGCAGCCAATCGGCAGGGGGTCAGCCCCAGCATTTT	CASSQSAGGQPQHF
TRBD1	-	TRBV5-4	TRBJ2-5	TGTGCCAGCAGCTTTCAAAGGGGGCGGCAAGAGACCCAGTACTTC	CASSFQRGRQETQYF
-	-	TRBV5-1	TRBJ1-4	TGCGCCAGCAGCTTGGGACAGCTTAATGAAAAACTGTTTTTT	CASSLGQLNEKLFF
TRBD1	-	TRBV7-9	TRBJ2-1	TGTGCCAGCAGGTCCTCCCGGGACAGGGGGGTCGGTGAGCAGTTCTTC	CASRSSRDRGVGEQFF
-	-	TRBV29-1	TRBJ1-2	TGCAGCGTTGAAAGGCGGGCGATGCATGAAGATGGCTACACCTTC	CSVERRAMHEDGYTF